One sample yielded the 12 T cell receptor beta chains listed below, sequenced in a study of shared clonotypes between healthy human individuals. Produced via immunoSEQ multiplex PCR; TCRdb's table is partial and in-frame only. The sample lists about 2.2 million clones; roughly 91% were seen once. Naivety among CD8 cells was defined by CD45RO negativity and positive CCR7 selection, thereby excluding terminally differentiated effector memory CD45RA+ cells. The sample comprised naive CD8+ T cells from PBMCs. The origin of the receptors is a man aged 18 to 29 in good health. Some clones in this sample may be carry-over from other donors' samples.

This chain connects TRBV4-3 to TRBJ2-7; D is uncertain. The CDR3 extends over 14 amino acids. Germline-derived CDR1 and CDR2 are LGHNA and YSLEER. V gave up 4 bases and J gave up 4 bases, with 14 bases separating them. DNA for the CDR3: TGCGCCAGCAGCCCTACCACACTTGCTTACGAGCAGTACTTC. It yields the protein CASSPTTLAYEQYF.

This clone was observed once. The chain combines TRBV19 with TRBJ1-1; D is possibly TRBD1 (5 bases). With 10 bases removed from V and 1 base from J, the gap between germline ends came to 13 bases. Germline loops: CDR1 LNHDA, CDR2 SQIVND (reference sequence). This CDR3 region has 13 residues. The CDR3 here is CATSGLGNTEAFF. As DNA, the CDR3 is TGTGCCACCTCGGGGCTGGGGAACACTGAAGCTTTCTTT.

This rearrangement joins TRBV11-1 to TRBJ1-1; D is possibly TRBD1 (6 bases). V was clipped by 7 bases and J by 8 bases, with 14 bases between them. Germline CDR1 reads SGHAT; CDR2 reads FQDESV (reference sequence). The CDR3 is 12 amino acids. The chain's CDR3 is CASTRGADEAFF. CDR3 nucleotides: TGTGCCAGCACCCGGGGGGCAGACGAAGCTTTCTTT.

With respect to this clone: Other DNA sequences in the sample encode the same CDR3. The chain links TRBV27 to TRBJ1-5; 8 bases map to TRBD1. The trim removed 2 bases at V and 0 bases at J, leaving 3 bases unmatched. CDR3 size: 16 residues. Germline CDR1 is MNHEY and CDR2 is SMNVEV (reference sequence). CDR3 loop: CASSLRTGNSNQPQHF. DNA for the CDR3: TGTGCCAGCAGTTTACGGACAGGGAATAGCAATCAGCCCCAGCATTTT.

The chain is built from TRBV15 and TRBJ2-1, with 12 bases lining up with TRBD1. CDR3 length: 14 residues. V lost 9 bases and J lost 6; bases outside the gene matches: 6. Germline V gene data show CDR1 as LNHNV and CDR2 as YYDKDF (reference sequence). The CDR3 is CATGQGARGNEQFF. The CDR3 DNA sequence: TGTGCCACGGGACAGGGGGCGAGGGGCAATGAGCAGTTCTTC.

The V gene is TRBV7-3, the J gene TRBJ2-2, with D maybe TRBD2 (5 bases). Trimming took off 5 bases at V and 2 bases at J, with 9 bases between the two ends. Germline lookup yields CDR1 SGHTA and CDR2 FQGTGA. The CDR3 loop spans 14 amino acids. The CDR3 sequence: CASSRTENTGELFF. In DNA form, the CDR3 reads TGTGCCAGCAGCCGGACTGAAAACACCGGGGAGCTGTTTTTT. The full variable domain, its missing parts supplied by reference TRBV7-3 and TRBJ2-2, is GAGVSQTPSNKVTEKGKYVELRCDPISGHTALYWYRQSLGQGPEFLIYFQGTGAADDSGLPNDRFFAVRPEGSVSTLKIQRTERGDSAVYLCASSRTENTGELFFGEGSRLTVL.

The chain recombines TRBV28 with TRBJ1-1; possibly TRBD1 for D (5 bases). Trimming pared 1 base from V and 5 bases from J, leaving 14 bases between. This CDR3 contains 15 residues. The germline V gene has CDR1 MDHEN and CDR2 SYDVKM. CDR3 coding DNA: TGTGCCAGCAGTTTATTGGTTCAGGGAGGGACTGAAGCTTTCTTT. Its translation is CASSLLVQGGTEAFF.

V usage is TRBV4-3 and J usage is TRBJ1-1; TRBD1 agrees at 7 bases. This CDR3 comprises 13 residues. V lost 3 bases, J lost 4 bases, and 2 bases stayed unmatched. Germline lookup yields CDR1 LGHNA and CDR2 YSLEER. The CDR3 region is CASSQRGLTEAFF. CDR3 nucleotide sequence: TGCGCCAGCAGCCAGAGGGGGCTCACTGAAGCTTTCTTT.

This clone was observed a single time. The V and J genes are TRBV27 and TRBJ2-7; maybe TRBD1 (6 bases). Germline loops: CDR1 MNHEY, CDR2 SMNVEV (reference sequence). V was pared by 0 bases and J by 2 bases, with 8 bases between. The CDR3 spans 14 residues. The CDR3 loop reads CASSLSRTAYEQYF. Here the CDR3 DNA reads TGTGCCAGCAGTTTATCGAGGACAGCCTACGAGCAGTACTTC.

This chain uses TRBV7-6 with TRBJ2-1; 8 nucleotides match TRBD2. The CDR3 runs to 16 residues. CDR1 is SGHVS, CDR2 FNYEAQ, per germline. Germline trimming cut 6 bases from V and 3 bases from J; bases unmatched to any gene: 10. CDR3 in DNA: TGTGCCAGCAGTCTACTTGCGGGAGGATACTACAATGAGCAGTTCTTC. Translated: CASSLLAGGYYNEQFF.

This chain uses TRBV7-9 with TRBJ2-2; D is uncertain. CDR3 size: 14 residues. V lost 5 bases to trimming and J lost 8 bases, with 15 bases between them. Germline V gene data show CDR1 as SEHNR and CDR2 as FQNEAQ (reference sequence). Written as DNA, the CDR3 is TGTGCCAGCAGCCATAGCCTTTCGACGGGGGAGCTGTTTTTT. Encoded protein: CASSHSLSTGELFF.

This rearrangement joins TRBV11-2 to TRBJ2-1; 7 nucleotides match TRBD1. After removal of 4 bases from V and 7 bases from J, the junction contained 10 bases not matched to a gene. There are 15 residues in the CDR3. In germline, CDR1 is SGHAT, CDR2 FQNNGV. CDR3 bases: TGTGCCAGCAGCTCAATCCATAACAGGGGTAATGAGCAGTTCTTC. This translates into CASSSIHNRGNEQFF. Supplemented by reference TRBV11-2 and TRBJ2-1, the full variable domain reads EAGVAQSPRYKIIEKRQSVAFWCNPISGHATLYWYQQILGQGPKLLIQFQNNGVVDDSQLPKDRFSAERLKGVDSTLKIQPAKLEDSAVYLCASSSIHNRGNEQFFGPGTRLTVL.